The rows below give T cell receptor beta chains drawn from one sample of a study of blood T cell repertoires in COVID-19. Sequencing used immunoSEQ multiplex PCR; TCRdb keeps in-frame clones, though not all of them. This table holds some 200,000 clones, 75% to 90% found once. Sample: PBMCs or T cells enriched from blood (not recorded which). The receptors shown here come from a woman between 18 and 29 years old who had recovered from COVID-19. The CDR3 runs from the conserved cysteine through the conserved F or W. A D gene is named only where the DNA matches it firmly. Clone size is stated in some rows and not others, as once, few, many or a class when expanded.

D,size,J,V,CDR3,DNA
.,.,TRBJ1-2,TRBV7-3,CASSALRGNGYTF,TGTGCCAGCAGCGCACTTCGGGGGAATGGCTACACCTTC
.,.,TRBJ2-2,TRBV5-6,CASSFGSRGELFF,TGTGCCAGCAGCTTTGGGAGTAGAGGGGAGCTGTTTTTT
.,.,TRBJ1-1,TRBV12-3/TRBV12-4,CASSLPGTTEAFF,TGTGCCAGCAGTTTACCCGGGACAACTGAAGCTTTCTTT
.,.,TRBJ2-1,TRBV11-1,CASSQAQSSYNEQFF,TGTGCCAGCAGCCAGGCCCAAAGCTCCTACAATGAGCAGTTCTTC
TRBD1,.,TRBJ1-2,TRBV24-1,CATSDSYDRVEGYTF,TGTGCCACCAGTGATTCCTATGACAGGGTAGAAGGCTACACCTTC
TRBD2,few,TRBJ2-1,TRBV18,CASSPLTSGSSEQFF,TGTGCCAGCTCACCTTTGACTAGCGGGAGCAGTGAGCAGTTCTTC
TRBD2,.,TRBJ2-7,TRBV28,CASSLPLRLAAYSYEQYF,TGTGCCAGCAGTTTACCCCTAAGACTAGCGGCTTATTCCTACGAGCAGTACTTC
TRBD2,.,TRBJ2-5,TRBV5-4,CASSPTWGGVQETQYF,TGTGCCAGCAGCCCCACCTGGGGAGGGGTACAAGAGACCCAGTACTTC
TRBD2,.,TRBJ2-2,TRBV3-1/TRBV3-2,CASSPGLLRELFF,TGTGCCAGCAGCCCGGGACTACTACGGGAGCTGTTTTTT
TRBD1,.,TRBJ1-3,TRBV11-2,CASSSFPGGAAGNTIYF,TGTGCCAGCAGCTCTTTTCCAGGGGGCGCGGCTGGAAACACCATATATTTT
TRBD1,.,TRBJ1-5,TRBV12-3/TRBV12-4,CASSRSRGLPQHF,TGTGCCAGCAGTAGGTCCAGGGGGTTGCCCCAGCATTTT
TRBD2,.,TRBJ2-3,TRBV27,CASRPWTSGRERADTQYF,TGTGCCAGCAGACCCTGGACTAGCGGGAGGGAGAGGGCAGATACGCAGTATTTT
.,few,TRBJ2-5,TRBV6-1,CASSEGEDLGTQYF,TGTGCCAGCAGTGAAGGGGAGGACCTGGGGACCCAGTACTTC
TRBD2,.,TRBJ2-7,TRBV15,CATSRVAAGGRVTYEQYF,TGTGCCACCAGCAGAGTGGCGGCCGGCGGGAGGGTGACCTACGAGCAGTACTTC
.,.,TRBJ1-2,TRBV20-1,CSASGDYTF,TGCAGTGCTAGCGGTGACTACACCTTC
.,.,TRBJ2-1,TRBV7-2,CASSLGWGRSSYNEQFF,TGTGCCAGCAGCTTAGGGTGGGGGCGCAGCTCCTACAATGAGCAGTTCTTC
TRBD1,.,TRBJ1-1,TRBV30,CAWSAPRTGLTEAFF,TGTGCCTGGAGTGCGCCCCGGACAGGGTTGACTGAAGCTTTCTTT